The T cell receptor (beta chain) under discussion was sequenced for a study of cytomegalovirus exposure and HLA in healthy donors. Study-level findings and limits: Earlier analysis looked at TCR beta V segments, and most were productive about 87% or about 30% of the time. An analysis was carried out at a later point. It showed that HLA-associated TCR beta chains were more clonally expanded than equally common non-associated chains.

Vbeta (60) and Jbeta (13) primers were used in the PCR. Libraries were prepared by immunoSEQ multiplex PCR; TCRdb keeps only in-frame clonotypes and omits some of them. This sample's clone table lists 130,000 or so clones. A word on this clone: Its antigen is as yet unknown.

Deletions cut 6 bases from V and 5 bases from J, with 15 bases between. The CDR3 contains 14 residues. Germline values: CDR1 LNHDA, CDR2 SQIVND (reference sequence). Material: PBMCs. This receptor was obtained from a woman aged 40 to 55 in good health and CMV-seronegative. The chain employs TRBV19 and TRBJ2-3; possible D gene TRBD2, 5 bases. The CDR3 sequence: CASSPAGRIDTQYF. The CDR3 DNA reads TGTGCCAGTAGCCCTGCGGGCCGTATAGATACGCAGTATTTT. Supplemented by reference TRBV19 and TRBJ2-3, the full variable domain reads DGGITQSPKYLFRKEGQNVTLSCEQNLNHDAMYWYRQDPGQGLRLIYYSQIVNDFQKGDIAEGYSVSREKKESFPLTVTSAQKNPTAFYLCASSPAGRIDTQYFGPGTRLTVL.